What follows are 5 T cell receptor beta chains derived from one specimen sequenced in a study of identical twins. A single record per CDR3 protein comes from TCRdb applying MiXCR to the 5' RACE reads. The sample shows 310,000 or so distinct CDR3 sequences, approximately 8% of them seen only once. These data were also filed under a second study, of yellow fever vaccine responses in identical twins.

The sequenced sample consisted of memory (CD45RO+) T cells sorted from blood. The receptors shown here come from a woman aged 18-29 years in good health.

This clonotype was found a few times. The chain has TRBV12-3 or TRBV12-4 and TRBJ2-1, with 10 bases matching TRBD2. The CDR3 spans 15 residues. After removal of 10 bases from V and 6 bases from J, the junction contained 12 bases not matched to a gene. CDR3 in DNA: TGTGCCACCCAGAGTCAAAGCGGGAGGGCCAATGAGCAGTTCTTC. Translation gives CATQSQSGRANEQFF.

The V call is TRBV6-5, the J call TRBJ2-2, with TRBD1 as a possible D gene (6 bases). This CDR3 has 15 residues. V lost 2 bases, J lost 6 bases, and 13 bases lay in between. Looked up from germline, CDR1 is MNHEY and CDR2 is SVGAGI. The CDR3 sequence: CASSYTGLGPGELFF. The CDR3, as DNA: TGTGCCAGCAGTTACACAGGGTTGGGGCCCGGGGAGCTGTTTTTT.

This clonotype was counted only a few times. The chain has TRBV10-3 and TRBJ2-7; D not certain. The germline CDR1 and CDR2 sequences are ENHRY and SYGVKD. V was clipped by 3 bases and J by 3 bases, with 6 bases between them. CDR3 length: 12 residues. The CDR3 protein is CAISERVYEQYF. The CDR3 DNA is TGTGCCATCAGTGAACGGGTCTACGAGCAGTACTTC.

This clonotype was counted a few times. The V and J genes are TRBV20-1 and TRBJ2-6, with 9 positions matching TRBD2. The V gene's germline CDR1 is DFQATT and CDR2 SNEGSKA (reference sequence). Trimming cost V 5 bases and J 3 bases; bases outside gene matches: 8. The CDR3 runs to 16 residues. The CDR3 DNA reads as TGCAGTGCTCCTAGCGGGGCCCTCCGTGGGGCCAACGTCCTGACTTTC. Translation: CSAPSGALRGANVLTF.

This clonotype came up a few times. V gene TRBV20-1 combines with J gene TRBJ2-6; D remains ambiguous. V was clipped by 8 bases and J by 8 bases, with 13 bases between them. The CDR3 has 12 residues. The germline gives CDR1 DFQATT, CDR2 SNEGSKA (reference sequence). The CDR3 DNA reads TGCAGTACCGCGGACGTGACCAACGTCCTGACTTTC. Residues: CSTADVTNVLTF.